Shown below are 25 T cell receptor beta chains from a single sample sequenced in a study of T cell changes during pregnancy in multiple sclerosis. Libraries were prepared by immunoSEQ multiplex PCR; TCRdb keeps only in-frame clonotypes and omits some of them. The top ten clones hold around 8% of a sample with around 33,000 clones, 80% to 90% of them seen once. The starting material was CD8+ T cells from peripheral blood mononuclear cells, obtained before pregnancy. Receptor source: a female donor with multiple sclerosis, enrolled in a pregnancy study.

The rearrangement links TRBV5-4 to TRBJ2-1; TRBD2 agrees at 7 bases. There are 15 residues in the CDR3. V shed 0 bases, J shed 6 bases, and the junction held 6 bases outside the gene matches. CDR1 SGHNT and CDR2 YYREEE come from the germline V gene (reference sequence). CDR3 in DNA: TGTGCCAGCAGCTTGGGGTGGCGGGAGACCAATGAGCAGTTCTTC. This codes for CASSLGWRETNEQFF.

This chain links TRBV6-6 with TRBJ1-1; D call uncertain. CDR3 length: 14 residues. From germline, CDR1 is MNHNY and CDR2 SVGAGI (reference sequence). Trimming took 3 bases from V and 1 from J, leaving 9 bases between them. CDR3 DNA: TGTGCCAGCAGTTATGGGGAGGGGAACACTGAAGCTTTCTTT. This sequence encodes CASSYGEGNTEAFF.

This sequence joins TRBV28 and TRBJ1-4; D is uncertain. Trimming left V 3 bases short and J 0 bases short, with 5 bases between. This CDR3 contains 14 residues. Germline loops: CDR1 MDHEN, CDR2 SYDVKM. The CDR3 bases are TGTGCCAGCAGTTTCGGGGCAACTAATGAAAAACTGTTTTTT. This codes for CASSFGATNEKLFF. Full variable domain (missing parts from reference TRBV28 and TRBJ1-4): DVKVTQSSRYLVKRTGEKVFLECVQDMDHENMFWYRQDPGLGLRLIYFSYDVKMKEKGDIPEGYSVSREKKERFSLILESASTNQTSMYLCASSFGATNEKLFFGSGTQLSVL.

The chain joins TRBV28 to TRBJ2-2, with 8 bases aligning to TRBD1. CDR1 MDHEN and CDR2 SYDVKM come from the germline V gene. V was clipped by 8 bases and J by 7 bases; unmatched bases: 15. The CDR3 covers 16 residues. CDR3 in amino acids: CASVERQGARVGELFF. CDR3 in DNA: TGTGCCAGCGTAGAGCGCCAGGGGGCGCGAGTCGGGGAGCTGTTTTTT.

Only a few counts were recorded for this clone. The V gene is TRBV4-2, the J gene TRBJ2-7; maybe TRBD1 (5 bases). The CDR3 length is 16 residues. CDR1 LGHNA and CDR2 YNFKEQ come from the germline V gene. V was shortened by 2 bases and J by 0 bases, with 14 bases between the two germline ends. CDR3 sequence reads: CASSQTGSTISYEQYF. The CDR3 coding sequence is TGTGCCAGCAGCCAAACAGGCAGTACGATCTCCTACGAGCAGTACTTC.

The V gene is TRBV13, the J gene TRBJ1-2; 7 bases are a match to TRBD1. This CDR3 is 14 amino acids long. V trimming: 2 bases; J trimming: 4 bases; junction bases outside the gene matches: 4. CDR1 PRHDT and CDR2 FYEKMQ come from the germline V gene (reference sequence). CDR3 in amino acids: CASSLYGTAYGYTF. DNA for the CDR3: TGTGCCAGCAGCTTATACGGGACAGCCTATGGCTACACCTTC.

J is TRBJ1-1 and V is TRBV19, with D perhaps TRBD1 (5 bases). The CDR3 covers 13 residues. Germline V gives CDR1 LNHDA, CDR2 SQIVND (reference sequence). V lost 6 bases and J lost 3, with 11 bases in between. The CDR3: CASSETVDTEAFF. As DNA, the CDR3 is TGTGCCAGTAGCGAGACAGTAGACACTGAAGCTTTCTTT. Supplemented by reference TRBV19 and TRBJ1-1, the full variable domain reads DGGITQSPKYLFRKEGQNVTLSCEQNLNHDAMYWYRQDPGQGLRLIYYSQIVNDFQKGDIAEGYSVSREKKESFPLTVTSAQKNPTAFYLCASSETVDTEAFFGQGTRLTVV.

By share of the sample, this clone is medium-sized. The chain joins TRBV12-2 to TRBJ2-1; the D call in the table, TRBD2, was not verified against the DNA. TRBV12-2 is a pseudogene. This CDR3 is built from 15 residues. The chain's CDR3 is CASRLEGGASNEQFF. In DNA form, the CDR3 reads TGTGCAAGTCGCTTAGAGGGGGGGGCAAGCAATGAGCAGTTCTTC.

As for this clone: A read error is possible here, since a much larger clone lies one base away. Different DNA sequences within this sample yield the same CDR3. The chain is built from TRBV27 and TRBJ2-2, with D uncertain. The V gene lost 5 bases and the J gene lost 4 bases, with 5 bases spanning the gap. CDR1 MNHEY and CDR2 SMNVEV come from the germline V gene (reference sequence). The CDR3 runs 12 residues. In DNA form, the CDR3 reads TGTGCCAGCAGTCCCCTCACCGGGGAGCTGTTTTTT. Protein product: CASSPLTGELFF.

This clone came up once. This chain uses TRBV27 with TRBJ1-2; perhaps TRBD1 as D (5 bases). This CDR3 is 13 amino acids long. The germline CDR1 and CDR2 sequences are MNHEY and SMNVEV (reference sequence). V lost 8 bases and J 4 bases, leaving 14 bases between the germline ends. The CDR3: CASRGRDFYGYTF. The CDR3 coding sequence is TGTGCCAGCCGGGGTAGGGACTTCTATGGCTACACCTTC.

The rearrangement links TRBV7-7 to TRBJ2-2, with D possibly being TRBD2 (6 bases). This CDR3 region has 18 residues. Per germline, CDR1 SSHAT and CDR2 FNYEAQ (reference sequence). V was shortened by 5 bases and J by 4 bases, with 23 bases between the two germline ends. The CDR3 DNA sequence: TGTGCCAGCAGCCTAGACCCGGGCTCGGGGGTCGGCACCGGGGAGCTGTTTTTT. It encodes CASSLDPGSGVGTGELFF.

The rearrangement joins TRBV2 to TRBJ2-1; 15 bases line up with TRBD2. The germline V gene has CDR1 SNHLY and CDR2 FYNNEI. Unmatched junction bases numbered 3, after V lost 1 base and J lost 8 bases. The CDR3 is 16 residues long. CDR3 residues: CASSEGWTSGRDEQFF. The CDR3 DNA reads TGTGCCAGCAGTGAAGGTTGGACTAGCGGGAGGGATGAGCAGTTCTTC.

V and J are TRBV7-2 and TRBJ1-2; TRBD1 aligns across 7 bases. Per the germline V gene, CDR1 is SGHTA and CDR2 is FQGNSA. This CDR3 spans 17 amino acids. Trimming cost V 4 bases and J 6 bases; bases outside gene matches: 17. The CDR3 loop is CASSSGPLGTEGDGYTF. The CDR3 nucleotides are TGTGCCAGCAGCTCCGGTCCTCTAGGGACAGAGGGGGATGGCTACACCTTC.

This chain links TRBV6-4 with TRBJ2-1; 8 nucleotides align to TRBD2. CDR3 length: 13 amino acids. After removal of 2 bases from V and 11 bases from J, the junction contained 5 bases not matched to a gene. Germline values: CDR1 MRHNA, CDR2 SNTAGT. CDR3 DNA: TGTGCCAGCAGTGACGGGGAGCGGGGGCAGCAGTTCTTC. It specifies CASSDGERGQQFF.

This clone was picked up a small number of times. The chain combines TRBV6-1 with TRBJ2-7; the D gene is possibly TRBD2 (7 bases). Between the trimmed V and J ends, which lost 3 bases and 5 bases, there was a span of 11 bases. There are 13 residues in the CDR3. The germline CDR1 and CDR2 sequences are MNHNS and SASEGT. CDR3 DNA sequence: TGTGCCAGCAGTGAGGGGGGGCTCGACGAGCAGTACTTC. Its protein product is CASSEGGLDEQYF.

The J gene is TRBJ2-7, the V gene TRBV10-3; 10 nucleotides agree with TRBD2. Trimming at V came to 6 bases and at J to 3 bases, leaving 5 bases not matched to a gene. This CDR3 is built from 14 residues. From germline, CDR1 is ENHRY and CDR2 SYGVKD. CDR3 region: CAISGQREGYEQYF. The CDR3 DNA sequence: TGTGCCATCAGCGGGCAGCGGGAGGGCTACGAGCAGTACTTC.

This chain joins TRBV4-3 and TRBJ1-1, with no clear D. The CDR3 totals 14 residues. Per the germline V gene, CDR1 is LGHNA and CDR2 is YSLEER. Trimming stripped 0 bases from V and 5 bases from J, with 10 bases between. The CDR3 sequence is CASSQDLGVTEAFF. In nucleotides, the CDR3 is TGCGCCAGCAGCCAAGATCTCGGTGTAACTGAAGCTTTCTTT.

This chain's CDR3 is CASRRGGTSTDTQYF. CDR3 sequence (DNA): TGTGCCAGCAGGCGGGGGGGGACTAGCACAGATACGCAGTATTTT. This chain uses TRBV9 with TRBJ2-3, with 9 bases matching TRBD2. CDR3 size: 15 residues. Germline V CDR1 and CDR2: SGDLS, YYNGEE. Unmatched junction bases numbered 4, after V lost 5 bases and J lost 0 bases.

This chain uses TRBV28 with TRBJ1-5; no definite D call. V lost 5 bases to trimming and J lost 7 bases, with 15 bases between them. Germline CDR1 is MDHEN and CDR2 is SYDVKM. CDR3 length: 14 amino acids. CDR3 in DNA: TGTGCCAGCAGTGTACCCCTCGTACAGCAGCCCCAGCATTTT. Encoded protein: CASSVPLVQQPQHF. Full variable domain (outside the CDR3, taken from reference TRBV28 and TRBJ1-5): DVKVTQSSRYLVKRTGEKVFLECVQDMDHENMFWYRQDPGLGLRLIYFSYDVKMKEKGDIPEGYSVSREKKERFSLILESASTNQTSMYLCASSVPLVQQPQHFGDGTRLSIL.

The rearrangement links TRBV9 to TRBJ1-1; D not resolved. The CDR3 consists of 14 residues. V was clipped by 2 bases and J by 0 bases, with 8 bases between them. CDR1 SGDLS and CDR2 YYNGEE come from the germline V gene. This CDR3 is CASSVGLMNTEAFF. In DNA form, the CDR3 reads TGTGCCAGCAGCGTCGGACTCATGAACACTGAAGCTTTCTTT.

V gene TRBV6-1 combines with J gene TRBJ2-7, with 9 bases fitting TRBD1. Germline CDR1 is MNHNS and CDR2 is SASEGT. The CDR3 is 16 residues long. With V trimmed by 3 bases and J by 6 bases, 12 bases remained unmatched. The DNA for the CDR3 is TGTGCCAGCAGTGAGGGCCCCGGGACAGGGTCTTCCGAGCAGTACTTC. Amino acids: CASSEGPGTGSSEQYF.

This sequence joins TRBV6-6 and TRBJ2-1; weak D call: TRBD1 (5 bases). Trimming left V 2 bases short and J 0 bases short, with 11 bases between. The germline V gene has CDR1 MNHNY and CDR2 SVGAGI (reference sequence). The CDR3 totals 16 residues. CDR3 sequence (DNA): TGTGCCAGCAGTTACACGACAGAGCCCTCCTACAATGAGCAGTTCTTC. Translated, it gives CASSYTTEPSYNEQFF.

The chain joins TRBV6-1 to TRBJ1-1, with D possibly TRBD1 on 5 matching bases. CDR1 and CDR2 (germline): MNHNS, SASEGT. The CDR3 loop spans 13 amino acids. Trimming cost V 3 bases and J 6 bases, with 11 bases left between them. The CDR3 spells CASSDGGGAEAFF. In DNA, the CDR3 is TGTGCCAGCAGTGACGGGGGTGGTGCTGAAGCTTTCTTT.

J is TRBJ2-7 and V is TRBV5-5; possible D gene TRBD2, 5 bases. Germline CDR1 is SGHKS and CDR2 is YYEKEE (reference sequence). The CDR3 is 17 residues long. Trimming cost V 0 bases and J 6 bases, with 22 bases left between them. CDR3 in amino acids: CASSLAPLAIEGSEQYF. The CDR3 DNA reads TGTGCCAGCAGCTTGGCCCCACTTGCCATTGAGGGCTCCGAGCAGTACTTC.

This chain joins TRBV7-9 and TRBJ1-1, with TRBD1 matching over 8 bases. CDR3 size: 15 residues. J gave up 1 base and V 4 bases, and 5 bases lay outside the gene matches. Germline CDR1 SEHNR, CDR2 FQNEAQ (reference sequence). The CDR3 spells CASSSTGGENTEAFF. The CDR3 DNA is TGTGCCAGCAGCTCCACAGGGGGAGAGAACACTGAAGCTTTCTTT.